This TCR beta chain is drawn from a study of CD8+ T cells in alopecia areata. cDNA serving as the sequencing template came from extracted, reverse transcribed RNA. Produced via immunoSEQ multiplex PCR; TCRdb's table is partial and in-frame only. The sample carries 160,000 or so clones, 67% recorded once. The clonotype was recovered from a human donor with alopecia areata. Specimen: CD8+ T cells sorted from blood, collected at week 0.

The CDR3, as DNA: TGTGCCAGCAGCAGGGGAAATAATCAGCCCCAGCATTTT. Its translation is CASSRGNNQPQHF. V gene TRBV7-9 combines with J gene TRBJ1-5; a possible D gene is TRBD1 (5 bases). Germline V CDR1 and CDR2: SEHNR, FQNEAQ (reference sequence). The V end was cut by 5 bases, the J end by 4 bases, with 9 bases between. This CDR3 comprises 13 residues.